What follows are 29 T cell receptor beta chains derived from one specimen sequenced in a study of T cell responses to AZD1222 COVID-19 vaccine. Clones were sequenced by immunoSEQ multiplex PCR, and TCRdb holds only the in-frame ones, with some missing. The sample has roughly 150,000 clones, under 95% seen once. This sample comprised peripheral blood, obtained on day 0 of AZD1222 vaccination. Receptors originate from an adult in good health.

This chain links TRBV25-1 with TRBJ1-2; D is ambiguous. Between the trimmed V and J ends, which lost 1 base and 7 bases, there was a span of 13 bases. The CDR3 covers 14 residues. Per germline, CDR1 MGHDK and CDR2 SYGVNS. DNA of the CDR3: TGTGCCAGCAGTGAATCCCCCCCAGGCGGTGGCTACACCTTC. As protein: CASSESPPGGGYTF.

This clone was found once. V is TRBV6-6 and J is TRBJ2-7; TRBD2 matches at 10 bases. CDR3 size: 15 residues. Per germline, CDR1 MNHNY and CDR2 SVGAGI (reference sequence). Losses at the gene ends were 5 bases for V and 3 bases for J; bases not matched to a gene: 7. CDR3 amino acids: CASSLSGTSDYEQYF. The CDR3 DNA reads as TGTGCCAGCAGTCTCTCCGGGACTAGCGACTACGAGCAGTACTTC.

The count of this clone is one. The chain has TRBV27 and TRBJ2-7, with 8 nucleotides matching TRBD2. The CDR3 runs 15 residues. The V gene end was trimmed by 2 bases and the J gene end by 3 bases; junction bases not matched to a gene: 6. Germline loops: CDR1 MNHEY, CDR2 SMNVEV (reference sequence). The CDR3 coding sequence is TGTGCCAGCAGTTTAGCATCGGGGGGGTTCTACGAGCAGTACTTC. It specifies CASSLASGGFYEQYF.

This clone was observed a handful of times. This chain links TRBV2 with TRBJ2-3, with TRBD1 matching over 7 bases. J gave up 2 bases and V 8 bases, and 4 bases lay outside the gene matches. This CDR3 region has 13 residues. Germline values: CDR1 SNHLY, CDR2 FYNNEI. The CDR3 DNA reads as TGTGCCAGCGCCAGGGGGTTCACAGATACGCAGTATTTT. Encoded protein: CASARGFTDTQYF.

The chain has TRBV18 and TRBJ1-1; D is unclear. Trimming removed 9 bases from V and 0 bases from J, with 11 bases in between. This CDR3 contains 13 residues. Germline CDR1 reads KGHSH; CDR2 reads LQKENI. CDR3 in amino acids: CASSPAMNTEAFF. Here the CDR3 DNA reads TGTGCCAGTTCCCCCGCCATGAACACTGAAGCTTTCTTT. Combining the CDR3 with reference TRBV18 and TRBJ1-1 gives the whole variable domain NAGVMQNPRHLVRRRGQEARLRCSPMKGHSHVYWYRQLPEEGLKFMVYLQKENIIDESGMPKERFSAEFPKEGPSILRIQQVVRGDSAAYFCASSPAMNTEAFFGQGTRLTVV.

V and J are TRBV6-1 and TRBJ2-7; perhaps TRBD2 as D (6 bases). V was trimmed by 4 bases and J by 1 base, leaving 8 bases between them. Germline-derived CDR1 and CDR2 are MNHNS and SASEGT. The CDR3 has 13 residues. The CDR3 DNA is TGTGCCAGCAGTGCGGGAGCATCCTACGAGCAGTACTTC. This sequence encodes CASSAGASYEQYF.

This clone was seen more than once but under ten times. V is TRBV11-2 and J is TRBJ1-1; D remains ambiguous. V lost 5 bases and J 1 base, leaving 11 bases between the germline ends. CDR1 is SGHAT, CDR2 FQNNGV, per germline. The CDR3 is made up of 14 amino acids. The CDR3 reads CASSPSQPNTEAFF. The CDR3 DNA sequence: TGTGCCAGCAGCCCCAGCCAACCGAACACTGAAGCTTTCTTT.

The rearrangement uses TRBV19 and TRBJ2-1, with 9 bases aligning to TRBD2. This CDR3 has 18 residues. From germline, CDR1 is LNHDA and CDR2 SQIVND (reference sequence). V shed 3 bases, J shed 7 bases, and the junction held 16 bases outside the gene matches. In DNA form, the CDR3 reads TGTGCCAGTAGTATCTTGGGGAGTGGGGTAGCGGGGGCAAATGAGCAGTTCTTC. Translated: CASSILGSGVAGANEQFF.

This chain links TRBV10-3 with TRBJ2-1; TRBD1 or TRBD2 may be the D gene (5 bases each). The germline V and J ends were trimmed by 4 bases and 0 bases, with 16 bases remaining between them. Germline V gives CDR1 ENHRY, CDR2 SYGVKD. This CDR3 spans 17 amino acids. This CDR3 reads CAISGDVSERSYNEQFF. CDR3 nucleotide sequence: TGTGCCATCAGTGGGGACGTTAGCGAGCGCTCCTACAATGAGCAGTTCTTC.

The V gene is TRBV14, the J gene TRBJ1-1, with D hard to call. The CDR3 loop spans 14 amino acids. From germline, CDR1 is SGHDN and CDR2 FVKESK. V was trimmed by 2 bases and J by 2 bases, leaving 9 bases between them. CDR3 nucleotides: TGTGCCAGCAGCCAATCAACATCAAACACTGAAGCTTTCTTT. This sequence encodes CASSQSTSNTEAFF.

In this sample, this clone turned up many times. The rearrangement uses TRBV5-1 and TRBJ1-2, with D possibly being TRBD1 (5 bases). Germline CDR1 and CDR2: SGHRS and YFSETQ. This CDR3 is built from 16 residues. The V and J ends lost 7 bases and 2 bases respectively, with 21 bases between them. In nucleotides, the CDR3 is TGCGCCAGCGGTATAGAAAGGGGCCCGTCCAACTATGGCTACACCTTC. Translating gives CASGIERGPSNYGYTF.

The V and J genes are TRBV28 and TRBJ1-1, with D tentatively TRBD1 (5 bases). The CDR3 runs to 12 residues. V gave up 9 bases and J gave up 5 bases, with 13 bases separating them. Germline values: CDR1 MDHEN, CDR2 SYDVKM. The CDR3 DNA is TGTGCCAGTAGTGGCGGGACTACTGAAGCTTTCTTT. Its translation is CASSGGTTEAFF.

The CDR3 DNA sequence: TGTGCCAGCAGCTTAGCAGGTCAGGGCTATAATCAGCCCCAGCATTTT. This translates into CASSLAGQGYNQPQHF. The genes are TRBV7-2 and TRBJ1-5; possibly TRBD1 for D (5 bases). Germline V gives CDR1 SGHTA, CDR2 FQGNSA. The ends were cut back, 0 bases at V and 4 bases at J, with 13 bases in the middle. There are 16 residues in the CDR3.

This clone was seen only once. The V and J genes are TRBV30 and TRBJ2-3; the match to TRBD1 covers 7 bases. The CDR3 totals 14 residues. Germline values: CDR1 GTSNPN, CDR2 SVGIG (reference sequence). The V segment lost 3 bases and the J segment 2 bases; nucleotides outside the gene matches: 5. The CDR3 DNA is TGTGCCTGGAGCAAAGGGGGCAACACAGATACGCAGTATTTT. It yields the protein CAWSKGGNTDTQYF.

The sample holds a few counts of this clone. V is TRBV19 and J is TRBJ1-1; no clear D gene. The CDR3 spans 13 residues. Trimming shortened V by 3 bases and J by 0 bases, and 5 bases separated the two germline ends. Germline V gives CDR1 LNHDA, CDR2 SQIVND (reference sequence). The CDR3 bases are TGTGCCAGTAGTATCCCGATGAACACTGAAGCTTTCTTT. Its translation is CASSIPMNTEAFF.

This chain uses TRBV2 with TRBJ1-1; D is possibly TRBD1 (6 bases). V dropped 6 bases and J dropped 4 bases, with 15 bases sitting between them. From germline, CDR1 is SNHLY and CDR2 FYNNEI. The CDR3 is made up of 14 amino acids. The CDR3 reads CASRATGLGTEAFF. The CDR3 DNA follows: TGTGCCAGCAGGGCTACAGGGTTAGGCACTGAAGCTTTCTTT.

V is TRBV5-1 and J is TRBJ1-4, with D uncertain. V was clipped by 1 base and J by 3 bases, with 10 bases between them. The CDR3 has 15 amino acids. Germline CDR1 SGHRS, CDR2 YFSETQ. Here the CDR3 DNA reads TGCGCCAGCAGCTTGACTCCCCAAGCTAATGAAAAACTGTTTTTT. It specifies CASSLTPQANEKLFF.

V gene TRBV13 combines with J gene TRBJ2-1; 9 bases are a match to TRBD1. Germline assignment: CDR1 PRHDT and CDR2 FYEKMQ (reference sequence). V shed 5 bases, J shed 6 bases, and the junction held 14 bases outside the gene matches. The CDR3 runs 17 residues. The CDR3 reads CASSTGQGLPGGNEQFF. CDR3 DNA sequence: TGTGCCAGCAGCACTGGACAGGGGCTCCCCGGTGGCAATGAGCAGTTCTTC.

The CDR3 region has the DNA TGCGCCAGTTCTGTAGGGTCGGCCTTGAACACTGAAGCTTTCTTT. This gives the protein CASSVGSALNTEAFF. The chain recombines TRBV4-1 with TRBJ1-1, with D uncertain. Per the germline V gene, CDR1 is MGHRA and CDR2 is YSYEKL. V was pared by 9 bases and J by 0 bases, with 17 bases between. The CDR3 runs 15 residues.

The J gene is TRBJ2-1, the V gene TRBV19, with 7 positions matching TRBD1. The CDR3 is 14 amino acids. Germline trimming cut 4 bases from V and 8 bases from J; bases unmatched to any gene: 8. CDR1 and CDR2 from the germline V gene are LNHDA and SQIVND (reference sequence). CDR3 nucleotide sequence: TGTGCCAGTAGTAAAACCGGGACAGCCGATGAGCAGTTCTTC. Translation: CASSKTGTADEQFF.

CDR3 amino acids: CASSLGMGNQPQHF. CDR3 nucleotides: TGTGCCAGCAGCTTAGGTATGGGAAATCAGCCCCAGCATTTT. The chain combines TRBV13 with TRBJ1-5; D call uncertain. The germline CDR1 and CDR2 sequences are PRHDT and FYEKMQ (reference sequence). This CDR3 contains 14 residues. Between the trimmed V and J ends, which lost 0 bases and 4 bases, there was a span of 7 bases.

This chain joins TRBV7-2 and TRBJ1-5; tentative D call: TRBD1 (5 bases). The CDR3 length is 14 residues. Germline CDR1 is SGHTA and CDR2 is FQGNSA. V was pared by 0 bases and J by 10 bases, with 13 bases between. CDR3 protein: CASSLAGGPEPQHF. In nucleotides, the CDR3 is TGTGCCAGCAGCTTAGCGGGGGGTCCTGAACCCCAGCATTTT.

This clone was found once. The chain carries TRBV30 and TRBJ1-6, with D tentatively TRBD1 (5 bases). Looked up from germline, CDR1 is GTSNPN and CDR2 is SVGIG (reference sequence). This CDR3 has 14 amino acids. Trimming shortened V by 1 base and J by 10 bases, and 14 bases separated the two germline ends. The CDR3 region is CAWSDGGIRSPLHF. The CDR3 DNA follows: TGTGCCTGGAGTGATGGGGGGATACGGTCACCCCTCCACTTT.

This clone was counted between two and nine times. This CDR3 reads CASRSPSEAFF. CDR3 DNA sequence: TGTGCCAGCAGGTCCCCCTCTGAAGCTTTCTTT. The gene calls are TRBV3-1 (or the pseudogene TRBV3-2) and TRBJ1-1; no clear D gene. CDR1 and CDR2 (germline): LGHDT, YNNKEL (reference sequence). V dropped 6 bases and J dropped 6 bases, with 8 bases sitting between them. The CDR3 runs 11 residues.

The chain is built from TRBV7-2 and TRBJ1-5; D unresolved. CDR1 and CDR2 (germline): SGHTA, FQGNSA. This CDR3 has 13 amino acids. The ends were cut back, 1 base at V and 5 bases at J, with 6 bases in the middle. The CDR3 sequence: CASSLGGDQPQHF. As DNA, the CDR3 is TGTGCCAGCAGCTTAGGAGGAGATCAGCCCCAGCATTTT.

V usage is TRBV20-1 and J usage is TRBJ2-1; D is ambiguous. V lost 3 bases and J lost 7, with 13 bases in between. Germline V lookup: CDR1 DFQATT, CDR2 SNEGSKA (reference sequence). This CDR3 region has 13 residues. CDR3 in DNA: TGCAGTGCTAGTGGCCAAGGGAAGAATGAGCAGTTCTTC. Translated, it gives CSASGQGKNEQFF.

In its sample, this clone was seen once. The chain joins TRBV28 to TRBJ1-1; D is uncertain. Germline assignment: CDR1 MDHEN and CDR2 SYDVKM. This CDR3 has 13 amino acids. V lost 6 bases, J lost 1 base, and 9 bases lay in between. The CDR3 nucleotides read TGTGCCAGCAGGGAAGACTCGAACACTGAAGCTTTCTTT. It encodes CASREDSNTEAFF.

V usage is TRBV3-1 (or the pseudogene TRBV3-2) and J usage is TRBJ2-5, with D perhaps matching TRBD2 (6 bases). Trimming cost V 4 bases and J 2 bases, with 14 bases left between them. In germline, CDR1 is LGHDT, CDR2 YNNKEL (reference sequence). The CDR3 loop spans 15 amino acids. The CDR3 coding sequence is TGTGCCAGCAGCCGGACTATAGGTCGACAAGAGACCCAGTACTTC. It translates to CASSRTIGRQETQYF.

The chain is built from TRBV7-2 and TRBJ2-1; D may be TRBD2 (5 bases). Germline CDR1 is SGHTA and CDR2 is FQGNSA. Trimming stripped 3 bases from V and 10 bases from J, with 16 bases between. The CDR3 extends over 14 amino acids. The CDR3 reads CASSFGERKMEQFF. Here the CDR3 DNA reads TGTGCCAGCAGCTTCGGGGAAAGGAAAATGGAGCAGTTCTTC.